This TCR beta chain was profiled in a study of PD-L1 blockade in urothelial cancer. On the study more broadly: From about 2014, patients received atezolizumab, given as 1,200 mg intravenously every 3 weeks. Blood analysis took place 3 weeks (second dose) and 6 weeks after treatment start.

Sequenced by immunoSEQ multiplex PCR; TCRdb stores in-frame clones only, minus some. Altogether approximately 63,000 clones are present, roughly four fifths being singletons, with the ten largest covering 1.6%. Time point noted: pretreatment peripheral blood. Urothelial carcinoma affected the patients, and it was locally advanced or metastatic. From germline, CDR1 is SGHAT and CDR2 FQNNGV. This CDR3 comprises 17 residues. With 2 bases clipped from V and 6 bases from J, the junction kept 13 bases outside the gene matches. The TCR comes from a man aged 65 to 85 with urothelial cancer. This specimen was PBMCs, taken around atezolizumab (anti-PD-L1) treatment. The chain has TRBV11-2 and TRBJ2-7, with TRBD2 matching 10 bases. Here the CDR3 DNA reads TGTGCCAGCAGCTTAATCCCTAGCGGGAGAGGTTTTGCCGAGCAGTACTTC. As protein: CASSLIPSGRGFAEQYF.